One sample yielded the 30 T cell receptor beta chains listed below, sequenced in a study of T cell repertoires in cytomegalovirus infection. Each CDR3 protein gets one entry after TCRdb re-called the reads with MiXCR. Counted here are about 260,000 distinct CDR3 sequences, around 13% occurring once; the ten biggest clones make up 7.5% to 10%. Sequenced: PBMCs. The receptor set was obtained from a human donor in good health (CMV status not recorded). Some clones in this sample may be carry-over from other donors' samples.

This clonotype has at least ten counts. The rearrangement joins TRBV6-1 to TRBJ1-2, with 7 bases aligning to TRBD1. The V gene's germline CDR1 is MNHNS and CDR2 SASEGT. The CDR3 has 15 residues. V was clipped by 8 bases and J by 6 bases; unmatched bases: 15. CDR3 sequence (DNA): TGTGCCAGCGGAGCCTCGAGGGGACAGCCGAATGGCTACACCTTC. This sequence encodes CASGASRGQPNGYTF.

This clonotype was detected many times. The chain carries TRBV7-3 and TRBJ2-1; 9 nucleotides line up with TRBD2. Looked up from germline, CDR1 is SGHTA and CDR2 is FQGTGA. V gave up 8 bases and J gave up 8 bases; unmatched junction bases: 10. This CDR3 comprises 14 residues. CDR3 amino acids: CASGSGLAFDEQFF. The CDR3 bases are TGTGCCAGCGGTTCGGGACTAGCTTTCGATGAGCAGTTCTTC.

This clonotype was counted only a few times. The chain joins TRBV12-3 or TRBV12-4 to TRBJ1-1, with 7 bases lining up with TRBD1. The CDR3 has 15 residues. V gave up 5 bases and J gave up 0 bases; unmatched junction bases: 6. The CDR3 sequence is CASSPGDRLNTEAFF. The CDR3 nucleotides are TGTGCCAGCAGTCCAGGGGACAGATTGAACACTGAAGCTTTCTTT.

The V and J genes are TRBV6-6 and TRBJ2-7, with 7 bases lining up with TRBD1. CDR3 length: 14 residues. Unmatched junction bases numbered 8, after V lost 5 bases and J lost 4 bases. Germline lookup yields CDR1 MNHNY and CDR2 SVGAGI (reference sequence). CDR3 nucleotide sequence: TGTGCCAGCAGTGTCGACAGGGAAACTTACGAGCAGTACTTC. The encoded protein is CASSVDRETYEQYF.

Many counts were recorded for this clonotype. This sequence joins TRBV19 and TRBJ1-5; D is ambiguous. Trimming took 0 bases from V and 4 from J, leaving 10 bases between them. This CDR3 contains 15 residues. CDR1 and CDR2 from the germline V gene are LNHDA and SQIVND (reference sequence). CDR3 sequence reads: CASSIERGSNQPQHF. The CDR3 region has the DNA TGTGCCAGTAGTATAGAGCGAGGTTCTAATCAGCCCCAGCATTTT.

V usage is TRBV20-1 and J usage is TRBJ2-2; 8 bases fit TRBD1. Germline trimming cut 1 base from V and 4 bases from J; bases unmatched to any gene: 5. Germline values: CDR1 DFQATT, CDR2 SNEGSKA (reference sequence). The CDR3 extends over 15 amino acids. The DNA for the CDR3 is TGCAGTGCTAGAGGCCTACAGGGGGTCACCGGGGAGCTGTTTTTT. The encoded protein is CSARGLQGVTGELFF.

This clonotype was observed many times. DNA of the CDR3: TGTGCCAGCAGCTTACCCGGGGGTTGGAATGAGCAGTTCTTC. Translation: CASSLPGGWNEQFF. J is TRBJ2-1 and V is TRBV7-2, with a possible D match to TRBD2 (6 bases). This CDR3 has 14 residues. CDR1 is SGHTA, CDR2 FQGNSA, per germline. Trimming removed 2 bases from V and 7 bases from J, with 12 bases in between.

A word on this clonotype: Given a much more abundant clone one base away, this may be a read error. The chain joins TRBV7-6 to TRBJ2-7, with D maybe TRBD1 (5 bases). The CDR3 totals 14 residues. Germline V gene sequence: CDR1 SGHVS, CDR2 FNYEAQ. CDR3 DNA sequence: TGTGCCAGCAGCTACCGGACACCCTCCTACAAGCAGTACTTC. Protein product: CASSYRTPSYKQYF.

This clonotype was seen more than once but under ten times. DNA of the CDR3: TGTGCCAGTAGTATACAGCCCGACACCGGGGAGCTGTTTTTT. This sequence encodes CASSIQPDTGELFF. The genes are TRBV19 and TRBJ2-2; D uncertain. Trimming shortened V by 2 bases and J by 3 bases, and 7 bases separated the two germline ends. Germline V gene sequence: CDR1 LNHDA, CDR2 SQIVND (reference sequence). The CDR3 loop spans 14 amino acids.

This clonotype was counted ten times or more. The rearrangement joins TRBV7-9 to TRBJ1-2, with TRBD1 matching 12 bases. This CDR3 region has 17 residues. V was clipped by 2 bases and J by 2 bases; unmatched bases: 6. Germline V lookup: CDR1 SEHNR, CDR2 FQNEAQ (reference sequence). The CDR3 bases are TGTGCCAGCAGCTTAACCGGGACAGGGGGCGTAAACTATGGCTACACCTTC. Residues: CASSLTGTGGVNYGYTF. Full variable domain (rest looked up from reference TRBV7-9 and TRBJ1-2): DTGVSQNPRHKITKRGQNVTFRCDPISEHNRLYWYRQTLGQGPEFLTYFQNEAQLEKSRLLSDRFSAERPKGSFSTLEIQRTEQGDSAMYLCASSLTGTGGVNYGYTFGSGTRLTVV.

This clonotype was found a few times. V gene TRBV5-5 combines with J gene TRBJ2-2; D uncertain. Germline V lookup: CDR1 SGHKS, CDR2 YYEKEE (reference sequence). The CDR3 extends over 11 amino acids. The V gene lost 5 bases and the J gene lost 7 bases, with 6 bases spanning the gap. CDR3 amino acids: CASSHLGELFF. The DNA for the CDR3 is TGTGCCAGCAGTCATCTCGGGGAGCTGTTTTTT.

The J gene is TRBJ2-1, the V gene TRBV6-2 or TRBV6-3; TRBD2 aligns across 9 bases. Losses at the gene ends were 10 bases for V and 8 bases for J; bases not matched to a gene: 15. This CDR3 is 15 amino acids long. Germline assignment: CDR1 MNHEY and CDR2 SVGEGT. The CDR3 sequence is CATHRWGSGSDEQFF. Written as DNA, the CDR3 is TGTGCCACCCACCGCTGGGGTAGCGGGAGCGATGAGCAGTTCTTC.

This clonotype was observed a few times. The CDR3 DNA reads TGCAGTGCTAGAAGTTCGGGACTAAACACTGAAGCTTTCTTT. Its translation is CSARSSGLNTEAFF. The genes are TRBV20-1 and TRBJ1-1, with a possible D match to TRBD1 (5 bases). Germline V gene lookup returns CDR1 DFQATT and CDR2 SNEGSKA (reference sequence). This CDR3 has 14 amino acids. V lost 2 bases and J 2 bases, leaving 12 bases between the germline ends.

The chain links TRBV28 to TRBJ1-5; 12 bases agree with TRBD1. This CDR3 is built from 15 residues. The germline gives CDR1 MDHEN, CDR2 SYDVKM. V lost 5 bases, J lost 6 bases, and 5 bases stayed unmatched. The CDR3: CASSTPGQGAQPQHF. In DNA, the CDR3 is TGTGCCAGCAGTACCCCGGGACAGGGGGCTCAGCCCCAGCATTTT.

This clonotype came up a few times. The chain employs TRBV6-5 and TRBJ2-7; 8 bases are a match to TRBD2. J was trimmed by 0 bases and V by 2 bases; bases with no gene match: 3. The CDR3 covers 15 residues. Germline V CDR1 and CDR2: MNHEY, SVGAGI. The DNA of the CDR3 is TGTGCCAGCAGTTACGCGACTAGCGTCTCCTACGAGCAGTACTTC. Protein product: CASSYATSVSYEQYF.

In this sample, this clonotype turned up a few times. The rearrangement uses TRBV7-3 and TRBJ1-2, with D possibly TRBD1 on 5 matching bases. Germline CDR1 is SGHTA and CDR2 is FQGTGA. The ends were cut back, 5 bases at V and 9 bases at J, with 19 bases in the middle. The CDR3 consists of 14 residues. CDR3 sequence reads: CASSPLRDGSSYTF. CDR3 DNA: TGTGCCAGCAGCCCACTCCGGGACGGATCAAGCTACACCTTC.

This clonotype was counted at least ten times. The chain is built from TRBV29-1 and TRBJ2-3; D is ambiguous. CDR1 is SQVTM, CDR2 ANQGSEA, per germline. V lost 1 base and J 4 bases, leaving 12 bases between the germline ends. The CDR3 is 14 residues long. The CDR3 bases are TGCAGCGTTGAAGGCAGCACCGCGGCAGATACGCAGTATTTT. Its protein product is CSVEGSTAADTQYF.

V and J are TRBV9 and TRBJ2-7, with TRBD2 matching over 7 bases. This CDR3 has 17 amino acids. Unmatched junction bases numbered 14, after V lost 0 bases and J lost 5 bases. The germline CDR1 and CDR2 sequences are SGDLS and YYNGEE. CDR3 sequence: CASSVEAGSSPFHEQYF. CDR3 DNA: TGTGCCAGCAGCGTAGAAGCGGGGAGCTCCCCCTTCCACGAGCAGTACTTC.

The rearrangement joins TRBV2 to TRBJ2-3; D not certain. The length of the CDR3 is 16 residues. With 7 bases removed from V and 6 bases from J, the gap between germline ends came to 23 bases. The V gene's germline CDR1 is SNHLY and CDR2 FYNNEI. The CDR3 nucleotides read TGTGCCAGCACCGAATCGCCAGTCCCCGGGCAGGATACGCAGTATTTT. Translation: CASTESPVPGQDTQYF.

This clonotype was seen at least ten times. The rearrangement links TRBV6-4 to TRBJ2-1; 9 positions match TRBD2. The CDR3 is made up of 15 amino acids. V lost 2 bases and J lost 7; bases outside the gene matches: 6. Looked up from germline, CDR1 is MRHNA and CDR2 is SNTAGT. The CDR3 is CASSDHAGGRNEQFF. For the CDR3, the DNA is TGTGCCAGCAGTGACCACGCGGGGGGGCGGAATGAGCAGTTCTTC.

The genes are TRBV28 and TRBJ2-7; possibly TRBD2 for D (5 bases). The CDR3 extends over 12 amino acids. Germline loops: CDR1 MDHEN, CDR2 SYDVKM. The V gene lost 6 bases and the J gene lost 4 bases, with 10 bases spanning the gap. The CDR3 is CASSGVGYEQYF. In DNA, the CDR3 is TGTGCCAGCAGCGGGGTGGGGTACGAGCAGTACTTC.

This clonotype was observed a handful of times. CDR3 amino acids: CSARDPGTGSIEQFF. The CDR3 DNA reads as TGCAGTGCTAGAGATCCCGGGACAGGGTCTATTGAGCAGTTCTTC. The V call is TRBV20-1, the J call TRBJ2-1; TRBD1 matches 9 bases. Germline CDR1 is DFQATT and CDR2 is SNEGSKA (reference sequence). V gave up 0 bases and J gave up 9 bases; unmatched junction bases: 9. CDR3 length equals 15 residues.

This clonotype occurred a few times. The chain uses TRBV20-1 and TRBJ1-1; D might be TRBD1 (5 bases). V lost 3 bases and J 7 bases, leaving 12 bases between the germline ends. Germline CDR1 DFQATT, CDR2 SNEGSKA (reference sequence). The CDR3 spans 12 residues. CDR3: CSASERGGEAFF. The CDR3 nucleotides are TGCAGTGCTAGCGAGCGGGGGGGTGAAGCTTTCTTT.

Many counts were recorded for this clonotype. The chain joins TRBV11-2 to TRBJ1-4; 12 nucleotides agree with TRBD1. CDR1 SGHAT and CDR2 FQNNGV come from the germline V gene. The trim removed 5 bases at V and 7 bases at J, leaving 14 bases unmatched. The CDR3 length is 18 residues. In DNA form, the CDR3 reads TGTGCCAGCAGCGCAGCCCGCGGGACAGGGGGCATTGGTGAAAAACTGTTTTTT. This encodes CASSAARGTGGIGEKLFF.

There are many counts of this clonotype. The rearrangement joins TRBV6-5 to TRBJ1-1; a possible D gene is TRBD1 (6 bases). The CDR3 is 15 residues long. Deletions cut 2 bases from V and 2 bases from J, with 12 bases between. CDR1 is MNHEY and CDR2 is SVGAGI in the germline V gene. CDR3 bases: TGTGCCAGCAGTTACGCGTCAGGGGTAAACACTGAAGCTTTCTTT. Translation gives CASSYASGVNTEAFF.

This CDR3 reads CATSDRRTSGNYNEQFF. As DNA, the CDR3 is TGTGCCACCAGTGACAGGCGGACTAGCGGAAATTACAATGAGCAGTTCTTC. The chain uses TRBV24-1 and TRBJ2-1; 10 positions agree with TRBD2. CDR3 size: 17 residues. Trimming cost V 4 bases and J 4 bases; bases outside gene matches: 9. Germline CDR1 and CDR2: KGHDR and SFDVKD.

This clonotype was seen a few times. V gene TRBV19 combines with J gene TRBJ2-1; weak D call: TRBD2 (5 bases). V lost 6 bases and J 12 bases, leaving 18 bases between the germline ends. This CDR3 comprises 13 residues. In germline, CDR1 is LNHDA, CDR2 SQIVND (reference sequence). CDR3 in DNA: TGTGCCAGTAGCCCAACTGCTAGCTCGTGGCAGTTCTTC. This encodes CASSPTASSWQFF.

This clonotype was counted a few times. The chain links TRBV28 to TRBJ1-2; D might be TRBD1 (5 bases). Germline loops: CDR1 MDHEN, CDR2 SYDVKM. Trimming removed 6 bases at V and 8 bases at J, with 13 bases between. The CDR3 covers 12 residues. The CDR3 bases are TGTGCCAGCAGCGCGGCAGGGAACGGCTACACCTTC. It yields the protein CASSAAGNGYTF.

The genes are TRBV20-1 and TRBJ2-5, with 13 bases aligning to TRBD2. Germline V gene sequence: CDR1 DFQATT, CDR2 SNEGSKA (reference sequence). Trimming took 0 bases from V and 5 from J; bases not matched to a gene: 6. This CDR3 has 16 residues. The CDR3, as DNA: TGCAGTGCTAGAGAGGCGGGACTAGCGGGATTGGAGACCCAGTACTTC. Translating it yields CSAREAGLAGLETQYF.

This clonotype showed up many times. This chain uses TRBV7-3 with TRBJ2-3; 7 bases align to TRBD2. CDR1 SGHTA and CDR2 FQGTGA come from the germline V gene. There are 14 residues in the CDR3. J lost 3 bases, V lost 5 bases, and 5 bases had no gene match. CDR3 region: CASSPPGGTDTQYF. For the CDR3, the DNA is TGTGCCAGCAGCCCCCCGGGGGGAACAGATACGCAGTATTTT.